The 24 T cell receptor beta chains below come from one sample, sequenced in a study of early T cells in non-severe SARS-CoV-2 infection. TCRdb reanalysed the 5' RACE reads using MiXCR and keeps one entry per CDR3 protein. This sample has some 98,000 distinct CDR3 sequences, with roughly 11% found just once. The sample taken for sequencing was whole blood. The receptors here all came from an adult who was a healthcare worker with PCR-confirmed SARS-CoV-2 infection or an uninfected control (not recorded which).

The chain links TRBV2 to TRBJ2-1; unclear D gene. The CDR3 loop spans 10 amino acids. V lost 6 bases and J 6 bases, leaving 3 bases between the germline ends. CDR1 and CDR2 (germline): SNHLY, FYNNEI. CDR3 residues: CASSSNEQFF. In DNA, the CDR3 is TGTGCCAGCAGCAGCAATGAGCAGTTCTTC.

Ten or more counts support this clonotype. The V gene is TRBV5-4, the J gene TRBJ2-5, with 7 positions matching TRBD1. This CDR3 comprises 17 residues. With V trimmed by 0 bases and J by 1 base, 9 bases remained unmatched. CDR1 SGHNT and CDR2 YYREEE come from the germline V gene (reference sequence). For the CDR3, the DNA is TGTGCCAGCAGCTTGGACCCCTTCCGGGACAGCCAAGAGACCCAGTACTTC. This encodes CASSLDPFRDSQETQYF.

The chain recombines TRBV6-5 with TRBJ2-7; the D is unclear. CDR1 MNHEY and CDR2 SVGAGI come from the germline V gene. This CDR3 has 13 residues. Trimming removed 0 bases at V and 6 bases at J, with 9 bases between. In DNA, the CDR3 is TGTGCCAGCAGTTACTCGATGAGCATCGAGCAGTACTTC. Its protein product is CASSYSMSIEQYF.

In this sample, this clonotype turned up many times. The CDR3 DNA sequence: TGTGCCAGCAGCAGATGGACAGGGTCCACCACAGATACGCAGTATTTT. As protein: CASSRWTGSTTDTQYF. The chain uses TRBV7-9 and TRBJ2-3, with TRBD1 matching over 8 bases. Trimming took 5 bases from V and 2 from J; bases not matched to a gene: 9. The germline V gene encodes CDR1 SEHNR and CDR2 FQNEAQ (reference sequence). This CDR3 is built from 16 residues.

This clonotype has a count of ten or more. The CDR3: CASSEERVTNQPQHF. In DNA, the CDR3 is TGTGCCAGCAGTGAGGAGAGAGTCACGAATCAGCCCCAGCATTTT. This chain links TRBV2 with TRBJ1-5; no reliable D call. CDR3 size: 15 residues. V was cut by 3 bases and J by 4 bases, with 13 bases left in between. From germline, CDR1 is SNHLY and CDR2 FYNNEI.

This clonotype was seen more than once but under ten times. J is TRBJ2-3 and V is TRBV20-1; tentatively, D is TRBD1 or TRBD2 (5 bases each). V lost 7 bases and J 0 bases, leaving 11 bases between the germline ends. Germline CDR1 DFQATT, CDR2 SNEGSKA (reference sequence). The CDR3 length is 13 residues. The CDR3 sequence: CSGGVRSTDTQYF. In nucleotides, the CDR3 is TGCAGTGGAGGGGTCAGGAGCACAGATACGCAGTATTTT.

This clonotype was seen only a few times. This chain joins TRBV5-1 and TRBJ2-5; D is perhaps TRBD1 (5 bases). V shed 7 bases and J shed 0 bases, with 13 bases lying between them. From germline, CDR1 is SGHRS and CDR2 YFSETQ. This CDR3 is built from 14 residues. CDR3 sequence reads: CASQPRANQETQYF. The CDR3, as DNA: TGCGCCAGCCAACCCAGGGCTAACCAAGAGACCCAGTACTTC. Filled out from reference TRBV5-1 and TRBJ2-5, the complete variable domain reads KAGVTQTPRYLIKTRGQQVTLSCSPISGHRSVSWYQQTPGQGLQFLFEYFSETQRNKGNFPGRFSGRQFSNSRSEMNVSTLELGDSALYLCASQPRANQETQYFGPGTRLLVL.

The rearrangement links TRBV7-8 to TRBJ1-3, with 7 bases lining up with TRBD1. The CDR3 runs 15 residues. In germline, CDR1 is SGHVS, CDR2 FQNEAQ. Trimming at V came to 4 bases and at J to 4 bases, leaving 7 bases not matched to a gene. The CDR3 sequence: CASSSRQGSGNTIYF. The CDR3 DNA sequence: TGTGCCAGCAGCTCCCGACAGGGTTCAGGAAACACCATATATTTT. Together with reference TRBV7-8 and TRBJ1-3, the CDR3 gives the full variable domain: GAGVSQSPRYKVAKRGQDVALRCDPISGHVSLFWYQQALGQGPEFLTYFQNEAQLDKSGLPSDRFFAERPEGSVSTLKIQRTQQEDSAVYLCASSSRQGSGNTIYFGEGSWLTVV.

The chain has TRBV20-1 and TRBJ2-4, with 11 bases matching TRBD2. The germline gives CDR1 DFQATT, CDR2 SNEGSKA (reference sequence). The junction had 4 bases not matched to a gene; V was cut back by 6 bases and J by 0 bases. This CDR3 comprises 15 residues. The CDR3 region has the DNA TGCAGTGCAATTAGCGGGAGGGTAGCCAAAAACATTCAGTACTTC. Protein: CSAISGRVAKNIQYF.

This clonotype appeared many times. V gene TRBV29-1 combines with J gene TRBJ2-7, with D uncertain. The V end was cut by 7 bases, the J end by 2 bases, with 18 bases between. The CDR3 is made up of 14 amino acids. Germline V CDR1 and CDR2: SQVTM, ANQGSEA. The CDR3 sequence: CSAAWAGMAYEQYF. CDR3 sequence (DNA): TGCAGCGCCGCATGGGCCGGAATGGCCTACGAGCAGTACTTC.

The CDR3 DNA is TGTGCCAGCAGCTTAGTGAACGGGATAGGGGGAGAAGCTTTCTTT. This sequence encodes CASSLVNGIGGEAFF. The chain uses TRBV11-2 and TRBJ1-1; a possible D gene is TRBD1 (6 bases). Trimming shortened V by 1 base and J by 8 bases, and 17 bases separated the two germline ends. Germline assignment: CDR1 SGHAT and CDR2 FQNNGV. The CDR3 spans 15 residues.

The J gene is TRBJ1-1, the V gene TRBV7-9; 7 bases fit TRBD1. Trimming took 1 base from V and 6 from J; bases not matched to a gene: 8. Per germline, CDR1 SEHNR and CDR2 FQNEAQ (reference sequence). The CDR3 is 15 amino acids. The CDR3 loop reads CASSLGPGGHSEAFF. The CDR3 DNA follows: TGTGCCAGCAGCTTAGGGCCAGGGGGACACTCTGAAGCTTTCTTT.

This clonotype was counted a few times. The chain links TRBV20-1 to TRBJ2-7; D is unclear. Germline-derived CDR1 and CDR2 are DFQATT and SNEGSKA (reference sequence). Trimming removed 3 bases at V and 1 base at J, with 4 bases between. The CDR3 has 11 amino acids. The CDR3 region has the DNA TGCAGTGCTAGCAATTCCTACGAGCAGTACTTC. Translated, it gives CSASNSYEQYF.

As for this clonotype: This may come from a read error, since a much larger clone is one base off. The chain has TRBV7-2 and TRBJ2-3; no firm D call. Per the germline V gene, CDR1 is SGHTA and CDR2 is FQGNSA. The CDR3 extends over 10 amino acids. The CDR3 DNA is TGTGCCAGCAGCTTACGGGCGCATTATTTT. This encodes CASSLRAHYF.

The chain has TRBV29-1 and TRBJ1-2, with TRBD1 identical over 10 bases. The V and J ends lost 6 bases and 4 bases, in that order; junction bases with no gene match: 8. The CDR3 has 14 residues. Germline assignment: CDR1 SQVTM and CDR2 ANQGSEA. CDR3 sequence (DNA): TGCAGCGTGGCAGACAGGGGGCTGAGCTATGGCTACACCTTC. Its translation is CSVADRGLSYGYTF.

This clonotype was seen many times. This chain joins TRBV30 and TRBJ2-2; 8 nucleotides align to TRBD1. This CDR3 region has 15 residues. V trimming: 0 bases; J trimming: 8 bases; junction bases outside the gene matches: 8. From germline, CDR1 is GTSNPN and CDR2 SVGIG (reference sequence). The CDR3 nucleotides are TGTGCCTGGAGTGTCGCCCAGGGGGCTTATGGGGAGCTGTTTTTT. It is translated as CAWSVAQGAYGELFF.

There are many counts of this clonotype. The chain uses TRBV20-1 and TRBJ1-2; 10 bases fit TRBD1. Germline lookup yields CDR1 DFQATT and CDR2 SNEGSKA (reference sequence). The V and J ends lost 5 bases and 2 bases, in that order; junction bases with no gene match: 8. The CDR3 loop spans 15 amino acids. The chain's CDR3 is CSAPDRGRGNYGYTF. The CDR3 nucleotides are TGCAGTGCTCCTGACAGGGGGCGCGGAAACTATGGCTACACCTTC.

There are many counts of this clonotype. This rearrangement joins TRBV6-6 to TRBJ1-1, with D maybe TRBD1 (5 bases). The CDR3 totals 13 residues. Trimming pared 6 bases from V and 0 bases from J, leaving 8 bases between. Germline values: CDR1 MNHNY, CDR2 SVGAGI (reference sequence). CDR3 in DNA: TGTGCCAGCAGCGCGACAGTGAACACTGAAGCTTTCTTT. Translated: CASSATVNTEAFF.

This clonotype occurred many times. For the CDR3, the DNA is TGCAGTGCTAGAGGCAGGGTAAACGAGCAGTACTTC. It encodes CSARGRVNEQYF. This sequence joins TRBV20-1 and TRBJ2-7, with a weak D call TRBD1 (5 bases). V was pared by 1 base and J by 5 bases, with 9 bases between. The length of the CDR3 is 12 residues. Germline values: CDR1 DFQATT, CDR2 SNEGSKA (reference sequence).

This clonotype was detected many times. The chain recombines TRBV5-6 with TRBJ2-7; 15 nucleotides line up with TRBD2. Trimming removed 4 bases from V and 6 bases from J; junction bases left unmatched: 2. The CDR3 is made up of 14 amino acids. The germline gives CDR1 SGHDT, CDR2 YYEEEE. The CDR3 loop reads CASSPGLAGGEQYF. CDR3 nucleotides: TGTGCCAGCAGCCCGGGACTAGCGGGGGGCGAGCAGTACTTC.

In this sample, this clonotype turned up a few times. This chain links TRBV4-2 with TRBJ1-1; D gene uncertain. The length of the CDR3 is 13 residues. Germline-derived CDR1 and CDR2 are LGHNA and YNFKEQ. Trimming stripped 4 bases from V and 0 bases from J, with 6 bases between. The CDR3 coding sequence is TGTGCCAGCAGCCCAGAGATGAACACTGAAGCTTTCTTT. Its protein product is CASSPEMNTEAFF.

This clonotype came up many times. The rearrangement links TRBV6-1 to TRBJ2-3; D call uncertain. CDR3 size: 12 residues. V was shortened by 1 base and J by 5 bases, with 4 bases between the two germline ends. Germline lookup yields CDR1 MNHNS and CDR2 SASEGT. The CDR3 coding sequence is TGTGCCAGCAGTGAAGGGGGAGATACGCAGTATTTT. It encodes CASSEGGDTQYF.

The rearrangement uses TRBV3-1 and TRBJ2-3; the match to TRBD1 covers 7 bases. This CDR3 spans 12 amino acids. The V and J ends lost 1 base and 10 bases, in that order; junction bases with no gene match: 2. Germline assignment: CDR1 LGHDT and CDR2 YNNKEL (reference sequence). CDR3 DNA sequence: TGTGCCAGCAGCCAAGTTGACAGGGCGCAGTATTTT. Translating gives CASSQVDRAQYF.

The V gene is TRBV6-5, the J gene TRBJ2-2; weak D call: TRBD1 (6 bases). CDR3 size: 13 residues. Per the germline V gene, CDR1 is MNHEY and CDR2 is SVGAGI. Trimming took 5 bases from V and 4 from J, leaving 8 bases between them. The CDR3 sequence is CASSQGTTGELFF. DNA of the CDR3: TGTGCCAGCAGTCAGGGGACCACCGGGGAGCTGTTTTTT.